This paragraph covers one T cell receptor beta chain sequence. This sample is part of a study of blood T cells in healthy people across ages. V was cut by 6 bases and J by 5 bases, with 14 bases left in between. Germline V CDR1 and CDR2: DFQATT, SNEGSKA (reference sequence). The CDR3 has 13 residues. The use of a sample-barcoded 5' primer and a J-beta primer mix characterized a second PCR of 7 to 11 cycles. From the 5' RACE reads, TCRdb called clonotypes with MiXCR, one entry per CDR3 protein. The sample includes almost 800,000 distinct CDR3 sequences, roughly 60% of them seen just once. The clonotype was recovered from a man under 40 in good health. The rearrangement links TRBV20-1 to TRBJ2-1; D gene unclear. The sample taken for sequencing was blood. CDR3 DNA sequence: TGCAGTGCACTCGGGCCGCCCCACAATGAGCAGTTCTTC. Its protein product is CSALGPPHNEQFF.